This T cell receptor (beta chain) was sequenced for a study of cytomegalovirus exposure and HLA in healthy donors. Researchers ran the PCR with 60 Vbeta and 13 Jbeta primers. Profiled with immunoSEQ multiplex PCR; TCRdb holds only in-frame clones, not every one. The sample lists 100,000 to 150,000 clones; roughly four fifths were seen once. CDR3 size: 12 residues. Per the germline V gene, CDR1 is SGHVS and CDR2 is FQNEAQ. V dropped 5 bases and J dropped 9 bases, with 12 bases sitting between them. The sequenced material came from PBMCs. This chain joins TRBV7-8 and TRBJ2-3; D perhaps matches TRBD1 (5 bases). The receptor comes from a man between 50 and 59 years old in good health and CMV-seronegative. The CDR3 DNA reads TGTGCCAGCAGCCACCAGGGTACAACGCAGTATTTT. It is translated as CASSHQGTTQYF.